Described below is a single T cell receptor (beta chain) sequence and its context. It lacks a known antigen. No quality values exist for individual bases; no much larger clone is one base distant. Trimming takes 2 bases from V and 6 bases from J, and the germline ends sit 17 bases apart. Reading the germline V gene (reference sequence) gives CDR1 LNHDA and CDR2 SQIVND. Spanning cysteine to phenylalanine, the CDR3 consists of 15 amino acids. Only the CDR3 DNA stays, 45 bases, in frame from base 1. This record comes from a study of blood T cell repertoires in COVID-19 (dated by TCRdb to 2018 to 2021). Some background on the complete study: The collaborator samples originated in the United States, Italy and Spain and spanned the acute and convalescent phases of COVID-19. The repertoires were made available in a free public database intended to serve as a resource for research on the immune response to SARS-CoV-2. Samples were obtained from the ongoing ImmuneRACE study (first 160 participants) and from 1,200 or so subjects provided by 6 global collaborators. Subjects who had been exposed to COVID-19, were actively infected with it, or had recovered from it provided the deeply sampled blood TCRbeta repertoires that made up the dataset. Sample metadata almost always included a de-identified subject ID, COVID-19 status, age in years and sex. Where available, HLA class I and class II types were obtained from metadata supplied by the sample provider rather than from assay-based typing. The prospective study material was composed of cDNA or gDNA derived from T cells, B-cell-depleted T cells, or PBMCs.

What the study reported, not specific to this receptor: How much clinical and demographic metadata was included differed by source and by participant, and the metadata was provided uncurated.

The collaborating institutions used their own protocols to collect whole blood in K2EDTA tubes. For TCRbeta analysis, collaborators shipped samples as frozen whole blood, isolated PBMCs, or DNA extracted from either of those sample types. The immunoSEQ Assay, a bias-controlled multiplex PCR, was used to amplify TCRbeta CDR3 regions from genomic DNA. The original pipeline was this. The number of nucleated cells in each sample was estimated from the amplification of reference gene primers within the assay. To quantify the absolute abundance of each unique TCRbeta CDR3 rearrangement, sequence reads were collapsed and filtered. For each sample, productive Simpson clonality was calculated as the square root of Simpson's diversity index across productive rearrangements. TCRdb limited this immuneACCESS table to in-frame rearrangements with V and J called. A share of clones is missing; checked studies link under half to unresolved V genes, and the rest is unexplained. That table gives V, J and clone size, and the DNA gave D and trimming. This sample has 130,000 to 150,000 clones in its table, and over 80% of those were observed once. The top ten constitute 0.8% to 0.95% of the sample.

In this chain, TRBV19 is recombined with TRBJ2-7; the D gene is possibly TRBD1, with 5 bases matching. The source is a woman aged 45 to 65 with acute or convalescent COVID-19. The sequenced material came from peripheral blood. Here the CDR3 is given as CASSIKGRERGEQYF. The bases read TGTGCCAGTAGTATAAAGGGCAGGGAAAGAGGCGAGCAGTACTTC.